One sample yielded the 31 T cell receptor beta chains listed below, sequenced in a study of cytomegalovirus exposure and HLA in healthy donors. It was with 60 Vbeta and 13 Jbeta primers that the PCR ran. Sequencing used immunoSEQ multiplex PCR; TCRdb keeps in-frame clones, though not all of them. The sample contains about 96,000 clones, about four fifths of which appear only once. The sample comprised PBMCs. The receptors were sampled from a woman aged 65 to 85 in good health and CMV-seropositive.

This clone was recorded once. This rearrangement joins TRBV7-3 to TRBJ2-3; 8 nucleotides line up with TRBD2. V was clipped by 2 bases and J by 5 bases; unmatched bases: 9. This CDR3 is built from 16 residues. The V gene's germline CDR1 is SGHTA and CDR2 FQGTGA. CDR3 region: CASSLGVAGTVDTQYF. As DNA, the CDR3 is TGTGCCAGCAGCTTAGGCGTAGCGGGGACGGTAGATACGCAGTATTTT.

This sequence joins TRBV2 and TRBJ2-7; 11 bases are a match to TRBD2. Germline CDR1 and CDR2: SNHLY and FYNNEI. V lost 1 base, J lost 4 bases, and 6 bases stayed unmatched. This CDR3 is built from 16 residues. CDR3 in DNA: TGTGCCAGCAGTGAAGGACCCCTAGCGGGGGGTTACGAGCAGTACTTC. Translating it yields CASSEGPLAGGYEQYF.

V and J are TRBV5-1 and TRBJ1-2; TRBD1 matches 12 bases. Trimming at V came to 7 bases and at J to 8 bases, leaving 9 bases not matched to a gene. There are 14 residues in the CDR3. Germline loops: CDR1 SGHRS, CDR2 YFSETQ. For the CDR3, the DNA is TGCGCCAGCGGCCCGGGACAGGGGGCGAGCGGCTACACCTTC. Protein: CASGPGQGASGYTF.

The V gene is TRBV29-1, the J gene TRBJ1-2, with a possible D match to TRBD1 (5 bases). Trimming took 0 bases from V and 2 from J, leaving 10 bases between them. This CDR3 has 14 amino acids. Germline V CDR1 and CDR2: SQVTM, ANQGSEA. Written as DNA, the CDR3 is TGCAGCGTTGAAGATGTCGGGGGGAACTATGGCTACACCTTC. This gives the protein CSVEDVGGNYGYTF.

J is TRBJ2-1 and V is TRBV9; 9 nucleotides align to TRBD1. V lost 4 bases and J lost 7; bases outside the gene matches: 9. CDR3 length equals 15 residues. Germline V gene sequence: CDR1 SGDLS, CDR2 YYNGEE. The CDR3 DNA is TGTGCCAGCAGCCAACTGGGACAGGGTAATAATGAGCAGTTCTTC. It is translated as CASSQLGQGNNEQFF.

The chain is built from TRBV7-6 and TRBJ2-6, with D possibly TRBD1 on 5 matching bases. This CDR3 has 16 amino acids. V was pared by 5 bases and J by 2 bases, with 13 bases between. The V gene's germline CDR1 is SGHVS and CDR2 FNYEAQ. The CDR3 here is CASSTRARAGANVLTF. Here the CDR3 DNA reads TGTGCCAGCAGCACCCGAGCCAGGGCTGGGGCCAACGTCCTGACTTTC.

The gene calls are TRBV6-6 and TRBJ1-1, with 10 bases aligning to TRBD1. From germline, CDR1 is MNHNY and CDR2 SVGAGI (reference sequence). The J segment lost 4 bases and the V segment lost 7 bases, leaving 6 bases of the junction unmatched. CDR3 length: 14 amino acids. In DNA, the CDR3 is TGTGCCAGCACCACTGGACAGGGGGGCACTGAAGCTTTCTTT. Amino acids: CASTTGQGGTEAFF.

This chain connects TRBV4-1 to TRBJ1-5; perhaps TRBD1 as D (5 bases). The CDR3 is made up of 15 amino acids. Germline CDR1 reads MGHRA; CDR2 reads YSYEKL. V lost 4 bases to trimming and J lost 0 bases, with 10 bases between them. CDR3 nucleotide sequence: TGCGCCAGCAGCCCCCAAGGGGTTAGCAATCAGCCCCAGCATTTT. This codes for CASSPQGVSNQPQHF.

V and J are TRBV5-4 and TRBJ1-2, with D tentatively TRBD1 (6 bases). Trimming pared 0 bases from V and 5 bases from J, leaving 8 bases between. The CDR3 sequence is 13 residues long. Germline CDR1 and CDR2: SGHNT and YYREEE (reference sequence). CDR3 coding DNA: TGTGCCAGCAGCTTGGACCAGGGGTATGGCTACACCTTC. Translation: CASSLDQGYGYTF.

This chain joins TRBV4-3 and TRBJ2-2; D is possibly TRBD1 (6 bases). V was cut by 1 base and J by 4 bases, with 13 bases left in between. The CDR3 sequence is 16 residues long. Germline lookup yields CDR1 LGHNA and CDR2 YSLEER. CDR3 amino acids: CASSQGVQGITGELFF. CDR3 in DNA: TGCGCCAGCAGCCAAGGGGTACAGGGAATCACCGGGGAGCTGTTTTTT.

The chain has TRBV27 and TRBJ2-2, with a possible D match to TRBD2 (6 bases). Trimming removed 6 bases at V and 7 bases at J, with 18 bases between. This CDR3 is built from 15 residues. Germline V lookup: CDR1 MNHEY, CDR2 SMNVEV (reference sequence). CDR3 protein: CASSLFSGEVGELFF. The CDR3 coding sequence is TGTGCCAGCAGCCTATTTTCGGGGGAGGTCGGGGAGCTGTTTTTT.

The chain joins TRBV18 to TRBJ2-5; 15 nucleotides match TRBD2. The length of the CDR3 is 18 residues. The trim removed 3 bases at V and 5 bases at J, leaving 10 bases unmatched. The germline CDR1 and CDR2 sequences are KGHSH and LQKENI. The CDR3 nucleotides read TGTGCCAGCTCACCCCTTGGACTAGCGGGAGGGCCCATTGAGACCCAGTACTTC. Translation: CASSPLGLAGGPIETQYF.

The chain employs TRBV11-2 and TRBJ1-6, with TRBD1 matching over 10 bases. Germline CDR1 reads SGHAT; CDR2 reads FQNNGV. Germline trimming cut 6 bases from V and 5 bases from J; bases unmatched to any gene: 7. The CDR3 covers 16 residues. This CDR3 is CASRLGTGVNNSPLHF. DNA for the CDR3: TGTGCCAGCAGGCTAGGGACAGGGGTAAATAATTCACCCCTCCACTTT.

The V call is TRBV7-2, the J call TRBJ2-1, with 8 bases lining up with TRBD1. From germline, CDR1 is SGHTA and CDR2 FQGNSA. V was pared by 5 bases and J by 9 bases, with 21 bases of the junction left unmatched. The CDR3 extends over 18 amino acids. CDR3 protein: CASSPTSRQGIGVGEQFF. For the CDR3, the DNA is TGTGCCAGCAGCCCAACTTCTCGACAGGGGATTGGGGTAGGTGAGCAGTTCTTC.

The chain is built from TRBV11-2 and TRBJ2-3; tentatively, D is TRBD1 (5 bases). Germline-derived CDR1 and CDR2 are SGHAT and FQNNGV. The V gene lost 3 bases and the J gene lost 0 bases, with 13 bases spanning the gap. The CDR3 spans 16 residues. CDR3 nucleotide sequence: TGTGCCAGCAGCTTTGTAGGGGCCTCTAGCACAGATACGCAGTATTTT. Its protein is CASSFVGASSTDTQYF.

V is TRBV27 and J is TRBJ1-5, with 7 bases matching TRBD1. V was pared by 6 bases and J by 6 bases, with 8 bases of the junction left unmatched. The CDR3 sequence is 14 residues long. Germline V gives CDR1 MNHEY, CDR2 SMNVEV (reference sequence). The CDR3 region has the DNA TGTGCCAGCAGATATACAGGGGTCGGTCAGCCCCAGCATTTT. Residues: CASRYTGVGQPQHF.

V and J are TRBV5-4 and TRBJ1-6, with D hard to call. Trimming took off 1 base at V and 5 bases at J, with 4 bases between the two ends. Germline CDR1 is SGHNT and CDR2 is YYREEE (reference sequence). The CDR3 has 13 residues. The CDR3 sequence is CASSLIDNSPLHF. The CDR3 DNA sequence: TGTGCCAGCAGCTTGATAGATAATTCACCCCTCCACTTT.

The rearrangement joins TRBV5-1 to TRBJ2-5, with TRBD2 identical over 11 bases. With 4 bases clipped from V and 3 bases from J, the junction kept 5 bases outside the gene matches. Germline V gives CDR1 SGHRS, CDR2 YFSETQ. This CDR3 has 15 amino acids. The CDR3 is CASSRTSGPEETQYF. CDR3 nucleotide sequence: TGCGCCAGCAGCCGGACTAGCGGGCCAGAAGAGACCCAGTACTTC. The full variable domain, completed using reference TRBV5-1 and TRBJ2-5, is KAGVTQTPRYLIKTRGQQVTLSCSPISGHRSVSWYQQTPGQGLQFLFEYFSETQRNKGNFPGRFSGRQFSNSRSEMNVSTLELGDSALYLCASSRTSGPEETQYFGPGTRLLVL.

This chain uses TRBV6-5 with TRBJ1-6; D remains ambiguous. V was trimmed by 7 bases and J by 5 bases, leaving 12 bases between them. The CDR3 has 14 residues. In germline, CDR1 is MNHEY, CDR2 SVGAGI. The CDR3 coding sequence is TGTGCCAGCATCTCCGGGTCTCATAATTCACCCCTCCACTTT. Translation: CASISGSHNSPLHF.

This sequence joins TRBV7-3 and TRBJ2-7; weak D call: TRBD2 (6 bases). CDR3 length equals 16 residues. Germline V gene sequence: CDR1 SGHTA, CDR2 FQGTGA. Trimming cost V 3 bases and J 7 bases, with 22 bases left between them. CDR3 region: CASSFTIQGVSGEQYF. Here the CDR3 DNA reads TGTGCCAGCAGCTTCACCATACAAGGGGTGAGCGGGGAGCAGTACTTC.

A few counts support this clone. This chain links TRBV6-1 with TRBJ2-1; 7 bases align to TRBD1. CDR3 length: 13 residues. J was trimmed by 5 bases and V by 6 bases; bases with no gene match: 4. Germline CDR1 and CDR2: MNHNS and SASEGT. CDR3 in DNA: TGTGCCAGCAGATCGACAGGGAACAATGAGCAGTTCTTC. It yields the protein CASRSTGNNEQFF.

The chain employs TRBV7-2 and TRBJ2-1; 8 bases line up with TRBD2. The CDR3 has 15 amino acids. CDR1 and CDR2 from the germline V gene are SGHTA and FQGNSA. The V and J ends lost 4 bases and 3 bases, in that order; junction bases with no gene match: 5. CDR3 DNA sequence: TGTGCCAGCAGCTACTCGGGGGGGGGCTACAATGAGCAGTTCTTC. It translates to CASSYSGGGYNEQFF.

This chain uses TRBV28 with TRBJ2-3; 14 bases agree with TRBD2. From germline, CDR1 is MDHEN and CDR2 SYDVKM. J gave up 7 bases and V 8 bases, and 5 bases lay outside the gene matches. The CDR3 length is 14 residues. The DNA of the CDR3 is TGTGCCAGCCAGGGACTAGCGGGAGCAAATACGCAGTATTTT. It codes for CASQGLAGANTQYF.

This clone was found many times. The chain employs TRBV6-1 and TRBJ2-2; D might be TRBD2 (5 bases). Trimming left V 4 bases short and J 2 bases short, with 11 bases between. The CDR3 is 15 amino acids. Per the germline V gene, CDR1 is MNHNS and CDR2 is SASEGT. The CDR3 bases are TGTGCCAGCAGTGCGCGCGGACTTAACACCGGGGAGCTGTTTTTT. Amino acids: CASSARGLNTGELFF.

This chain links TRBV28 with TRBJ2-3; D remains unclear. The CDR3 length is 15 residues. V shed 1 base and J shed 1 base, with 9 bases lying between them. CDR1 and CDR2 (germline): MDHEN, SYDVKM. The CDR3 nucleotides read TGTGCCAGCAGTTTATCCCCAGATCGCACAGATACGCAGTATTTT. This sequence encodes CASSLSPDRTDTQYF.

This clone has only one observation. The rearrangement uses TRBV15 and TRBJ2-7; 11 bases agree with TRBD1. This CDR3 is built from 15 residues. Germline V gene sequence: CDR1 LNHNV, CDR2 YYDKDF (reference sequence). The ends lost 3 bases at V and 3 bases at J; junction bases unmatched: 4. CDR3 loop: CATSRAGTGGYEQYF. In DNA form, the CDR3 reads TGTGCCACCAGCAGGGCCGGGACAGGGGGCTACGAGCAGTACTTC.

CDR3 coding DNA: TGTGCCAGCAGCACCGGGACTAGCGAGGATGAGCAGTTCTTC. Amino acids: CASSTGTSEDEQFF. The chain combines TRBV7-9 with TRBJ2-1; 10 bases match TRBD2. Germline CDR1 and CDR2: SEHNR and FQNEAQ (reference sequence). The CDR3 is 14 residues long. V lost 5 bases, J lost 8 bases, and 6 bases stayed unmatched.

The CDR3 sequence is CASSLKRGGMAQETQYF. DNA for the CDR3: TGTGCCAGCAGCCTAAAACGCGGCGGGATGGCACAAGAGACCCAGTACTTC. The J gene is TRBJ2-5, the V gene TRBV7-8; D possibly corresponds to TRBD2 (6 bases). The CDR3 covers 17 residues. Trimming shortened V by 5 bases and J by 2 bases, and 21 bases separated the two germline ends. Per germline, CDR1 SGHVS and CDR2 FQNEAQ.

The chain carries TRBV7-9 and TRBJ1-4; D gene unclear. The CDR3 covers 15 residues. V was clipped by 1 base and J by 0 bases, with 6 bases between them. The germline CDR1 and CDR2 sequences are SEHNR and FQNEAQ (reference sequence). CDR3 loop: CASSLVGATNEKLFF. CDR3 in DNA: TGTGCCAGCAGCTTAGTCGGGGCAACTAATGAAAAACTGTTTTTT.

The CDR3 loop reads CASSPSGWAGHNEQFF. CDR3 coding DNA: TGTGCCAGCAGCCCCTCTGGGTGGGCGGGGCACAATGAGCAGTTCTTC. This rearrangement joins TRBV11-2 to TRBJ2-1; possibly TRBD2 for D (6 bases). There are 16 residues in the CDR3. Per germline, CDR1 SGHAT and CDR2 FQNNGV. The V gene lost 5 bases and the J gene lost 5 bases, with 19 bases spanning the gap.

The V call is TRBV9, the J call TRBJ1-2, with D perhaps matching TRBD1 (5 bases). The CDR3 sequence is 12 residues long. Germline V gene sequence: CDR1 SGDLS, CDR2 YYNGEE. V lost 0 bases and J 7 bases, leaving 7 bases between the germline ends. CDR3 region: CASSVVRGGYTF. CDR3 in DNA: TGTGCCAGCAGCGTAGTTAGGGGTGGCTACACCTTC.